This entry concerns a single TCR beta chain. Its antigen is still unknown. Every donor had blood drawn once into heparin, around 120 mL on average. The sample belongs to a study of beta chain features in type 1 diabetes. Study context: No age, gender or cell yield differences were seen between patients and healthy donors.

Findings and caveats of the study: It was possible that PCR favored shorter templates, equally so in patients and controls. TCRB CDR3 length was moderately but significantly reduced in all four CD4+ subsets of Type 1 diabetes patients.

Germline-derived CDR1 and CDR2 are SGHTA and FQGTGA. The CDR3 sequence is 14 residues long. V gave up 2 bases and J gave up 1 base, with 8 bases separating them. Expressed TCRB transcripts got sequenced, as all isolated RNA was reverse transcribed. Read counts averaged about 3.57 million for samples of naive, central memory and regulatory T cells. Sequencing used immunoSEQ multiplex PCR; TCRdb keeps in-frame clones, though not all of them. The table includes about 150,000 clones, approximately 7.8% detected once. This sequence originates from a woman in her 40s with type 1 diabetes. The chain has TRBV7-3 and TRBJ1-1, with D possibly TRBD1 on 5 matching bases. The sequenced sample consisted of central memory CD4+ T cells from blood. The CDR3 DNA follows: TGTGCCAGCAGCTTAGGGGGGACGAACACTGAAGCTTTCTTT. It translates to CASSLGGTNTEAFF.